This T cell receptor beta chain was sequenced for a study of blood T cells in healthy people across ages. Drawn from each donor were roughly 10 milliliters of peripheral blood. Trimming pared 5 bases from V and 7 bases from J, leaving 21 bases between. The CDR3 has 15 amino acids. Germline lookup yields CDR1 DFQATT and CDR2 SNEGSKA (reference sequence). Points on this clonotype: Its cognate antigen is unknown.

Primers used in a second PCR of roughly 6 to 12 cycles were a sample-barcoded 5' primer and a J-beta primer mix. A tag from a template-switch adaptor with 12 random nucleotides marked each cDNA molecule. TCRdb passed the 5' RACE reads through MiXCR, listing each CDR3 protein once. The sample consists of roughly 1,700,000 distinct CDR3 sequences, roughly 27% of them appearing once. Regarding the study as a whole: Per-million-T-cell TCR beta diversity fell roughly linearly with age.

V and J are TRBV20-1 and TRBJ1-5, with a weak D call TRBD1 (5 bases). Material for sequencing was blood. This receptor was taken from a woman aged 25 to 39 in good health. In DNA form, the CDR3 reads TGCAGTGCTCCCCCTCGAGCAGGGTTAATCCAGCCCCAGCATTTT. This gives the protein CSAPPRAGLIQPQHF.